The TCR beta chain under discussion was sequenced for a study of cytomegalovirus exposure and HLA in healthy donors. V lost 0 bases and J lost 5; bases outside the gene matches: 5. Germline CDR1 and CDR2: SGHRS and YFSETQ. The CDR3 contains 16 residues. PCR used 60 Vbeta primers and 13 Jbeta primers. Some clones are missing from TCRdb's copy, which holds only in-frame ones; the method was immunoSEQ multiplex PCR. This table holds approximately 160,000 clones, 77% found once. The TCR was taken from a woman under 40 in good health and CMV-seropositive. The sample taken for sequencing was PBMCs. This chain connects TRBV5-1 to TRBJ2-3, with 11 bases matching TRBD2. This CDR3 is CASSLVASGGRDTQYF. Written as DNA, the CDR3 is TGCGCCAGCAGCTTGGTGGCTAGCGGGGGGAGAGATACGCAGTATTTT.